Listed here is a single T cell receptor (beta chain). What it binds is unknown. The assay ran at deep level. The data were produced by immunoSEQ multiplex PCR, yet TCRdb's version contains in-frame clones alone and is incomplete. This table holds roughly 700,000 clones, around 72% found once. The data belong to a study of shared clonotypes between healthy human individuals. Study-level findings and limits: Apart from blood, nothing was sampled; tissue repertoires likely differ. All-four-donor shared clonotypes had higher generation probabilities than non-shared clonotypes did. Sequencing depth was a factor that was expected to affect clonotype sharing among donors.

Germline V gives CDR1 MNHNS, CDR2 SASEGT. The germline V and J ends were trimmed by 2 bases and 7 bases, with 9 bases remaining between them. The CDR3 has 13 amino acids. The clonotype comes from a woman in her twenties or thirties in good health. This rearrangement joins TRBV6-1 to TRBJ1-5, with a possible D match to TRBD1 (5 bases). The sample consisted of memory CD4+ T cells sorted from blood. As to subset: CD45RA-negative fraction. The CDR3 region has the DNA TGTGCCAGCAGTGAACAGGGAAAACAGCCCCAGCATTTT. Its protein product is CASSEQGKQPQHF.